This TCR beta chain came from a study of blood T cell repertoires in COVID-19. Study in general: COVID-19 samples, acute and convalescent, were from the United States, Italy and Spain. In each case, the material was cDNA or gDNA derived from T cells, B-cell-depleted T cells, or PBMCs.

Produced via immunoSEQ multiplex PCR; TCRdb's table is partial and in-frame only. There are 150,000 or so clones in the sample; about 88% occur only once, and 20% to 30% lies in the top ten. CDR3 size: 16 residues. The ends lost 4 bases at V and 0 bases at J; junction bases unmatched: 6. The germline V gene encodes CDR1 SGHRS and CDR2 YFSETQ. This sequence originates from a man in his sixties with acute or convalescent COVID-19. Sequenced sample: peripheral blood. V usage is TRBV5-1 and J usage is TRBJ2-2, with TRBD1 identical over 7 bases. The CDR3 DNA sequence: TGCGCCAGCAGCCTTGACAGGGTCGCGAACACCGGGGAGCTGTTTTTT. The encoded protein is CASSLDRVANTGELFF.